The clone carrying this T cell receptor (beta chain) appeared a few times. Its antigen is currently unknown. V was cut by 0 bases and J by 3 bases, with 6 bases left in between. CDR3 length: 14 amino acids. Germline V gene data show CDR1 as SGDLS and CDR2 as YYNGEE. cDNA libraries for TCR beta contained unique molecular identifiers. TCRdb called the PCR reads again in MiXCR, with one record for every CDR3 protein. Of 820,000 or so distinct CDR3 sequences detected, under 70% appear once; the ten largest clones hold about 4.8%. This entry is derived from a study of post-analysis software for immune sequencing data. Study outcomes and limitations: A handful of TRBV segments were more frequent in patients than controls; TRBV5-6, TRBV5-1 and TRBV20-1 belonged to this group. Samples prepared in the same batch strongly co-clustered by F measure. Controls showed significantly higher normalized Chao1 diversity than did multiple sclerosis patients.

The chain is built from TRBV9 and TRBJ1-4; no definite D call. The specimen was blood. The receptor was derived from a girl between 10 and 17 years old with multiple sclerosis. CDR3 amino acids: CASSVGIPNEKLFF. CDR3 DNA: TGTGCCAGCAGCGTAGGTATACCTAATGAAAAACTGTTTTTT.